A single count supports the clone carrying this T cell receptor beta chain. This entry comes from a study of blood T cell repertoires in COVID-19. J was trimmed by 4 bases and V by 6 bases; bases with no gene match: 4. The CDR3 length is 14 residues. Germline loops: CDR1 LNHDA, CDR2 SQIVND (reference sequence). As handled by the study authors: The assay estimated nucleated cells by amplifying reference gene primers. Sequencing was performed with immunoSEQ multiplex PCR; in TCRdb, only in-frame clones are kept and a portion is missing. V and J calls and clone size are those listed in that table; D and trimming were worked out from the DNA. In the table there are tens of thousands of clones, nearly 90% of which are singletons.

Material: peripheral blood. The receptor was isolated from a woman aged 45-65 years with active COVID-19. This sequence joins TRBV19 and TRBJ2-2; 8 bases match TRBD1. This CDR3 reads CASRSDRGTGELFF. Here the CDR3 DNA reads TGTGCCAGTAGAAGCGACAGGGGCACCGGGGAGCTGTTTTTT.